The following is a T cell receptor beta chain sequence with its context. The antigen is not known. Clones were read by immunoSEQ multiplex PCR, and TCRdb kept only the in-frame ones, dropping some. The table has roughly 2,000,000 clones, about 93% seen once. CD8 cells regarded as naive lacked CD45RO, were positively chosen for CCR7, and omitted terminally differentiated effector memory CD45RA+ cells. Nashville, Tennessee was home to all donors, each a Caucasian adult. The data derive from a study of shared clonotypes between healthy human individuals. Germline V lookup: CDR1 SGHRS, CDR2 YFSETQ. Trimming took off 1 base at V and 4 bases at J, with 9 bases between the two ends. The CDR3 runs 14 residues. Study-level results: Generation probabilities of non-shared clonotypes were lower (relative to those shared by all four donors).

The chain joins TRBV5-1 to TRBJ2-1; possibly TRBD2 for D (6 bases). The material sequenced was naive CD8+ T cells from PBMCs. The sequence derives from a man aged 18 to 30 in good health. Some clones in this sample may be carry-over from other donors' samples. CDR3 in DNA: TGCGCCAGCAGCTTGTCGGAGGGGTACAATGAGCAGTTCTTC. Its protein is CASSLSEGYNEQFF. The full variable domain, rest sourced from reference TRBV5-1 and TRBJ2-1, is KAGVTQTPRYLIKTRGQQVTLSCSPISGHRSVSWYQQTPGQGLQFLFEYFSETQRNKGNFPGRFSGRQFSNSRSEMNVSTLELGDSALYLCASSLSEGYNEQFFGPGTRLTVL.